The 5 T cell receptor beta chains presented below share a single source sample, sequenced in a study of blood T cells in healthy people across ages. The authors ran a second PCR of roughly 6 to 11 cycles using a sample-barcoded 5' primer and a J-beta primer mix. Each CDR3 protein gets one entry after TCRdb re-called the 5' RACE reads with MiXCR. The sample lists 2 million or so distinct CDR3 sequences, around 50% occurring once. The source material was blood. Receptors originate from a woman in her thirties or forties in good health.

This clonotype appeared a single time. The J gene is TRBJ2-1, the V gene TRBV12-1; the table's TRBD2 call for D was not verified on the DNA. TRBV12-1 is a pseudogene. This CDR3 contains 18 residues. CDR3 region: CASSFALRASGNYNEQFF. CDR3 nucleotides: TGTGCCAGCAGCTTTGCGCTGCGGGCTAGCGGGAACTACAATGAGCAGTTCTTC.

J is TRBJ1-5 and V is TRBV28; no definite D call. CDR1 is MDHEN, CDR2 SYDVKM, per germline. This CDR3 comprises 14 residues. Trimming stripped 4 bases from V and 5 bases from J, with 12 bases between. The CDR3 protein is CASSSKGSHQPQHF. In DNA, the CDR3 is TGTGCCAGCAGTTCAAAGGGTTCTCATCAGCCCCAGCATTTT.

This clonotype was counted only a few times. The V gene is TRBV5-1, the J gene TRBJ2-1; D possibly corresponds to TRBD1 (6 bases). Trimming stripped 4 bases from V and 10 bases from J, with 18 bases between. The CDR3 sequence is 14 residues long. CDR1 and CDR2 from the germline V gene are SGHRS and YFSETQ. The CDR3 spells CASSTLDSSSEQFF. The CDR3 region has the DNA TGCGCCAGCAGCACCCTGGACAGTTCATCCGAGCAGTTCTTC. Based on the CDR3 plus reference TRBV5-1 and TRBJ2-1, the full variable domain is KAGVTQTPRYLIKTRGQQVTLSCSPISGHRSVSWYQQTPGQGLQFLFEYFSETQRNKGNFPGRFSGRQFSNSRSEMNVSTLELGDSALYLCASSTLDSSSEQFFGPGTRLTVL.

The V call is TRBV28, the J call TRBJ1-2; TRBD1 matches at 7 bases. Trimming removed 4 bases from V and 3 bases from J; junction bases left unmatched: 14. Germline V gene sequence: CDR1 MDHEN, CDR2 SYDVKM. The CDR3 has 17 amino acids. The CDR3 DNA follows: TGTGCCAGCAGTTCAAACCTCGGCACAGGGGTTGACTATGGCTACACCTTC. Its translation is CASSSNLGTGVDYGYTF.

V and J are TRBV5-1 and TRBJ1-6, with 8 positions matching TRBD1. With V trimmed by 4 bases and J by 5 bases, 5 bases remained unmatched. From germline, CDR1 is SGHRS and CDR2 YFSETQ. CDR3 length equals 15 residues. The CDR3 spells CASSVRTGNNSPLHF. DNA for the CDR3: TGCGCCAGCAGCGTAAGGACAGGGAATAATTCACCCCTCCACTTT.